Shown below are 2 T cell receptor beta chains from a single sample sequenced in a study of T-cell memory formation after mild COVID-19. TCRdb processed the 5' RACE reads anew with MiXCR; each CDR3 protein has one entry. The sample lists roughly 580,000 distinct CDR3 sequences, about 20% occurring once. The sample taken for sequencing was PBMCs or a T cell subset sorted from them (not recorded which). The receptors were sampled from an adult woman who had mild COVID-19 (a few samples of this study predate the infection). Cell type and time point are not known.

This chain joins TRBV25-1 and TRBJ1-6; D ambiguous. The CDR3 is made up of 12 amino acids. With 8 bases removed from V and 9 bases from J, the gap between germline ends came to 11 bases. The germline V gene has CDR1 MGHDK and CDR2 SYGVNS. CDR3 DNA: TGTGCCAGCCGACTTGGGATTTCACCCCTCCACTTT. Translation: CASRLGISPLHF.

This clonotype was picked up a small number of times. V usage is TRBV5-4 and J usage is TRBJ2-5; D possibly uses TRBD1 or TRBD2 (6 bases each). The CDR3 totals 13 residues. V was pared by 7 bases and J by 0 bases, with 10 bases between. Germline CDR1 and CDR2: SGHNT and YYREEE (reference sequence). CDR3 nucleotides: TGTGCCAGCCAAGGGGGGTACCAAGAGACCCAGTACTTC. It codes for CASQGGYQETQYF.